This TCR beta chain was sequenced during a study of blood T cell repertoires in COVID-19. Study in general: Samples taken during acute and convalescent COVID-19 were collected in the United States, Italy and Spain.

Measured with immunoSEQ multiplex PCR; TCRdb has only the in-frame clones, and not every one. The data contain 90,000 to 150,000 clones, 75% to 90% of them singletons. Germline V gene data show CDR1 as MGHDK and CDR2 as SYGVNS. V gave up 5 bases and J gave up 5 bases, with 15 bases separating them. The CDR3 runs 15 residues. The chain recombines TRBV25-1 with TRBJ2-2, with D maybe TRBD2 (6 bases). The clonotype was recovered from a man in his 70s with active or convalescent COVID-19. Material: peripheral blood. CDR3 sequence reads: CASSPRDWATGELFF. The CDR3 DNA is TGTGCCAGCAGTCCCCGGGACTGGGCAACCGGGGAGCTGTTTTTT.